The 18 T cell receptor beta chains presented below share a single source sample, sequenced in a study of identical twins. TCRdb recomputed calls from the 5' RACE reads with MiXCR, one row per CDR3 protein. The table lists about 920,000 distinct CDR3 sequences, 9% to 15% of them singletons. These data also featured in a second study, about yellow fever vaccine responses in identical twins.

Input material: PBMCs. Receptor source: a woman younger than 30 in good health.

This clonotype was seen only a few times. The V gene is TRBV14, the J gene TRBJ2-7; a possible D gene is TRBD2 (5 bases). The V end was cut by 1 base, the J end by 7 bases, with 20 bases between. The CDR3 extends over 16 amino acids. From germline, CDR1 is SGHDN and CDR2 FVKESK. The CDR3 DNA sequence: TGTGCCAGCAGCCAAGTTAATTCGAGAGGGTTGGGTGAGCAGTACTTC. It specifies CASSQVNSRGLGEQYF.

The chain has TRBV27 and TRBJ2-5; D ambiguous. Between the trimmed V and J ends, which lost 6 bases and 2 bases, there was a span of 16 bases. Germline V gene sequence: CDR1 MNHEY, CDR2 SMNVEV (reference sequence). The CDR3 loop spans 15 amino acids. For the CDR3, the DNA is TGTGCCAGCAGCCCTACACCCGGCAGGCAAGAGACCCAGTACTTC. The encoded protein is CASSPTPGRQETQYF.

The chain couples TRBV25-1 to TRBJ2-5, with 7 bases lining up with TRBD1. Germline values: CDR1 MGHDK, CDR2 SYGVNS. J lost 5 bases, V lost 7 bases, and 4 bases had no gene match. The CDR3 is 12 amino acids. The CDR3 DNA reads TGTGCCAGCAACAAACAGGGGGAGACCCAGTACTTC. It is translated as CASNKQGETQYF.

In its sample, this clonotype was seen many times. This chain connects TRBV24-1 to TRBJ2-3, with no clear D. Germline CDR1 KGHDR, CDR2 SFDVKD. Trimming took off 5 bases at V and 2 bases at J, with 4 bases between the two ends. The CDR3 sequence is 12 residues long. The chain's CDR3 is CATSGPTDTQYF. The DNA of the CDR3 is TGTGCCACCAGTGGCCCCACAGATACGCAGTATTTT.

The J gene is TRBJ2-7, the V gene TRBV28; 7 bases align to TRBD1. V lost 10 bases to trimming and J lost 4 bases; unmatched junction nucleotides: 7. The germline CDR1 and CDR2 sequences are MDHEN and SYDVKM. The CDR3 is 12 amino acids. The CDR3 loop is CATRGNGYEQYF. CDR3 sequence (DNA): TGTGCCACCAGGGGGAATGGGTACGAGCAGTACTTC.

The rearrangement joins TRBV7-9 to TRBJ2-3; D is perhaps TRBD2 (5 bases). V lost 5 bases to trimming and J lost 4 bases, with 16 bases between them. Germline CDR1 and CDR2: SEHNR and FQNEAQ (reference sequence). The CDR3 totals 15 residues. The CDR3 DNA follows: TGTGCCAGCAGCCCCCCAGGCGGAGGATCAGATACGCAGTATTTT. It encodes CASSPPGGGSDTQYF.

The sample holds many counts of this clonotype. The chain carries TRBV12-3 or TRBV12-4 and TRBJ2-3, with 7 bases that match TRBD2. V gave up 5 bases and J gave up 8 bases; unmatched junction bases: 7. This CDR3 has 13 amino acids. CDR3 nucleotides: TGTGCCAGCAGTATTGACTCGGGGGGTACGCAGTATTTT. Its translation is CASSIDSGGTQYF.

The V call is TRBV20-1, the J call TRBJ2-5; 11 bases are shared with TRBD2. CDR3 length: 16 residues. J gave up 2 bases and V 6 bases, and 11 bases lay outside the gene matches. Germline V gene data show CDR1 as DFQATT and CDR2 as SNEGSKA (reference sequence). The CDR3 sequence is CSATLLSGREQETQYF. In nucleotides, the CDR3 is TGCAGTGCCACGTTACTTAGCGGGAGGGAGCAAGAGACCCAGTACTTC.

V and J are TRBV6-5 and TRBJ2-5; D is unresolved. Trimming cost V 4 bases and J 1 base, with 13 bases left between them. Germline assignment: CDR1 MNHEY and CDR2 SVGAGI. The CDR3 consists of 15 residues. This CDR3 reads CASSFFLDSQETQYF. The CDR3 DNA reads TGTGCCAGCAGTTTTTTTCTTGACTCCCAAGAGACCCAGTACTTC.

This clonotype turned up a few times. J is TRBJ1-6 and V is TRBV6-1; 7 bases fit TRBD1. The CDR3 is made up of 13 amino acids. CDR1 and CDR2 from the germline V gene are MNHNS and SASEGT. The V and J ends lost 6 bases and 10 bases, in that order; junction bases with no gene match: 6. The CDR3 region is CASREQGNSPLHF. CDR3 sequence (DNA): TGTGCCAGCAGAGAACAGGGGAACTCACCCCTCCACTTT.

This sequence joins TRBV25-1 and TRBJ1-4; 12 nucleotides align to TRBD1. This CDR3 spans 16 amino acids. Trimming took 8 bases from V and 2 from J; bases not matched to a gene: 6. Per germline, CDR1 MGHDK and CDR2 SYGVNS. The CDR3 sequence: CASLGQGAATNEKLFF. Written as DNA, the CDR3 is TGTGCCAGCTTGGGACAGGGGGCCGCGACTAATGAAAAACTGTTTTTT.

This clonotype was seen a few times. V gene TRBV12-3 or TRBV12-4 combines with J gene TRBJ2-7; D perhaps matches TRBD2 (5 bases). Trimming removed 1 base from V and 0 bases from J, with 7 bases in between. The CDR3 spans 14 residues. The CDR3: CASSLGDYSYEQYF. The CDR3 bases are TGTGCCAGCAGTTTAGGAGACTACTCCTACGAGCAGTACTTC.

This clonotype has a handful of counts. V gene TRBV5-5 combines with J gene TRBJ2-5, with 8 bases that match TRBD1. J was trimmed by 4 bases and V by 4 bases; bases with no gene match: 9. CDR1 and CDR2 (germline): SGHKS, YYEKEE (reference sequence). The CDR3 length is 15 residues. This CDR3 is CASSRAGGVRETQYF. CDR3 coding DNA: TGTGCCAGCAGCCGGGCAGGGGGCGTGAGAGAGACCCAGTACTTC.

This chain uses TRBV5-1 with TRBJ1-1, with D perhaps matching TRBD1 (6 bases). V was cut by 4 bases and J by 5 bases, with 15 bases left in between. The germline V gene has CDR1 SGHRS and CDR2 YFSETQ. The CDR3 is 14 amino acids. In nucleotides, the CDR3 is TGCGCCAGCAGCGTGGGGGCAGTCGAGACTGAAGCTTTCTTT. It yields the protein CASSVGAVETEAFF.

The chain couples TRBV7-9 to TRBJ2-3; 7 positions agree with TRBD2. Trimming took 5 bases from V and 4 from J; bases not matched to a gene: 9. CDR3 length: 15 residues. The germline V gene has CDR1 SEHNR and CDR2 FQNEAQ (reference sequence). DNA of the CDR3: TGTGCCAGCAGCCGTAGCGGGCGACCCCCAGATACGCAGTATTTT. Translated, it gives CASSRSGRPPDTQYF.

This clonotype showed up just a few times. The V call is TRBV2, the J call TRBJ2-2, with 7 bases lining up with TRBD2. The V segment lost 4 bases and the J segment 5 bases; nucleotides outside the gene matches: 4. CDR3 length: 14 amino acids. The germline gives CDR1 SNHLY, CDR2 FYNNEI. The CDR3 sequence: CASSVPSGTGELFF. CDR3 sequence (DNA): TGTGCCAGCAGTGTACCTAGCGGAACCGGGGAGCTGTTTTTT.

The chain joins TRBV6-1 to TRBJ2-1; a possible D gene is TRBD2 (5 bases). Deletions cut 5 bases from V and 12 bases from J, with 17 bases between. This CDR3 region has 13 residues. Looked up from germline, CDR1 is MNHNS and CDR2 is SASEGT. The CDR3 DNA follows: TGTGCCAGCAGTAGCCCCCCCGGGGTTAGGCAGTTCTTC. Its translation is CASSSPPGVRQFF.

The chain uses TRBV6-5 and TRBJ2-5; 9 positions agree with TRBD2. This CDR3 has 16 amino acids. The germline V gene encodes CDR1 MNHEY and CDR2 SVGAGI. V shed 0 bases and J 6 bases; nucleotides not matched to a gene: 8. The CDR3 DNA follows: TGTGCCAGCAGTTACTCGTCTAGCGGGAATGCGAAGACCCAGTACTTC. Its translation: CASSYSSSGNAKTQYF.